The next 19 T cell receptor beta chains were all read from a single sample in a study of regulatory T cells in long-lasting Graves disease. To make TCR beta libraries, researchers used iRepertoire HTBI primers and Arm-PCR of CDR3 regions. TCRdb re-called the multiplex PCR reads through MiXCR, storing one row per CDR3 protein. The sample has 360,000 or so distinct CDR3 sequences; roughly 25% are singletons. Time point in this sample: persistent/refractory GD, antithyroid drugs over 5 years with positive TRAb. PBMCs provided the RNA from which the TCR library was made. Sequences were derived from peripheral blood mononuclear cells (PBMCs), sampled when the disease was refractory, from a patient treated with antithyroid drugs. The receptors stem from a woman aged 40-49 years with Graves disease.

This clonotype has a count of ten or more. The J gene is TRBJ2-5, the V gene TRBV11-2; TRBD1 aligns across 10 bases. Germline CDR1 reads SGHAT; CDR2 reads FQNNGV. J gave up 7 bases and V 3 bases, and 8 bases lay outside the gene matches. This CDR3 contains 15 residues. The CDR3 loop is CASSLTGGVLGTQYF. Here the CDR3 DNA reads TGTGCCAGCAGCTTGACAGGGGGCGTTTTAGGGACCCAGTACTTC.

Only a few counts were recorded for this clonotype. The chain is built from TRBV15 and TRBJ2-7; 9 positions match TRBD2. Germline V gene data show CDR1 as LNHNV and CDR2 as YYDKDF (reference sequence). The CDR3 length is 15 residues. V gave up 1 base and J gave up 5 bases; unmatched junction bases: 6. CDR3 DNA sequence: TGTGCCACCAGCAGAGTAGGAAGCGGGAGGAACGAGCAGTACTTC. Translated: CATSRVGSGRNEQYF.

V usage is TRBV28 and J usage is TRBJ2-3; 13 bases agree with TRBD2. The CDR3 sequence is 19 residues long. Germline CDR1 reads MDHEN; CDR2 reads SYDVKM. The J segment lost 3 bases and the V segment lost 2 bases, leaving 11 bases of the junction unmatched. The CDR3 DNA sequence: TGTGCCAGCAGTTTAGATCCCCCACTAGCGGGAGGGCCTACAGATACGCAGTATTTT. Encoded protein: CASSLDPPLAGGPTDTQYF.

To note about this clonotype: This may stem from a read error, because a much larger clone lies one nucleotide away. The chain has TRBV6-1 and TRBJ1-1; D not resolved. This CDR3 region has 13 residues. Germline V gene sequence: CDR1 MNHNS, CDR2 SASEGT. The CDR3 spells CAGRQTLGTEAFF. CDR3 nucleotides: TGTGCCGGCAGGCAGACCCTAGGCACTGAAGCTTTCTTT.

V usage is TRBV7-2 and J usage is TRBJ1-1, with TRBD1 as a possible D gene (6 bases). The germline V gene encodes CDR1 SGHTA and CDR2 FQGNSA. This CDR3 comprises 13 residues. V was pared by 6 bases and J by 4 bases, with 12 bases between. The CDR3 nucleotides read TGTGCCAGCAGGTATCAGGGGAGCACTGAAGCTTTCTTT. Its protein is CASRYQGSTEAFF. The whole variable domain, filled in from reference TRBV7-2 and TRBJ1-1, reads GAGVSQSPSNKVTEKGKDVELRCDPISGHTALYWYRQSLGQGLEFLIYFQGNSAPDKSGLPSDRFSAERTGGSVSTLTIQRTQQEDSAVYLCASRYQGSTEAFFGQGTRLTVV.

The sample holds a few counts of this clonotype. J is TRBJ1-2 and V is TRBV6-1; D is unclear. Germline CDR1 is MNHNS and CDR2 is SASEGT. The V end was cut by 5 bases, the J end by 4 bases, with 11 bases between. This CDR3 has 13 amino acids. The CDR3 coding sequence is TGTGCCAGCAGTCCACGGGAAGCCTATGGCTACACCTTC. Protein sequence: CASSPREAYGYTF.

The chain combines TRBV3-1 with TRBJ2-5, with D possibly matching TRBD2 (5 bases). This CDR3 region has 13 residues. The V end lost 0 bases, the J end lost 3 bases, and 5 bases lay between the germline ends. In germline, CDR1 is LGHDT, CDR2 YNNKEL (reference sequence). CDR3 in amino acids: CASSQEAEETQYF. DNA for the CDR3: TGTGCCAGCAGCCAAGAAGCGGAAGAGACCCAGTACTTC.

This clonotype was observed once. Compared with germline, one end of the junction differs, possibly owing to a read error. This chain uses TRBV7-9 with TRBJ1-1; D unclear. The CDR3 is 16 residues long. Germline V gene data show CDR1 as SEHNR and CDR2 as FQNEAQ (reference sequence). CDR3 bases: TGTACCAGCAGCTTAGCGCTAAGTACCCGAGGGACTGAAGCTTTCTTT. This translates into CTSSLALSTRGTEAFF. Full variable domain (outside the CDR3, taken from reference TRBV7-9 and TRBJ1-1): DTGVSQNPRHKITKRGQNVTFRCDPISEHNRLYWYRQTLGQGPEFLTYFQNEAQLEKSRLLSDRFSAERPKGSFSTLEIQRTEQGDSAMYLCTSSLALSTRGTEAFFGQGTRLTVV.

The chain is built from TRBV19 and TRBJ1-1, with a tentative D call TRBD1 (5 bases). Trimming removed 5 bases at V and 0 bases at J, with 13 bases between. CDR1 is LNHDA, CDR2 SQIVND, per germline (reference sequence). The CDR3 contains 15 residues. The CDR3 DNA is TGTGCCAGTAGTCCTCGCGGGACCCTGAACACTGAAGCTTTCTTT. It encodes CASSPRGTLNTEAFF.

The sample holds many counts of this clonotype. CDR3 coding DNA: TGTGCCAGCAGTTTCCCGGGACAGGGGGCGAGGAATGAAGCTTTCTTT. Translated, it gives CASSFPGQGARNEAFF. The chain uses TRBV28 and TRBJ1-1; 12 bases agree with TRBD1. The V gene's germline CDR1 is MDHEN and CDR2 SYDVKM. The V gene end was trimmed by 3 bases and the J gene end by 7 bases; junction bases not matched to a gene: 9. This CDR3 is built from 16 residues.

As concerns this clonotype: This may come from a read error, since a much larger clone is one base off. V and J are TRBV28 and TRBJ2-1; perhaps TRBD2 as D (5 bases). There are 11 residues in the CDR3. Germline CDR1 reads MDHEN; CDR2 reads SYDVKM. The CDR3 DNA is TGTGCCAGCTCCGAGGGATATGAGCGGTTCTTC. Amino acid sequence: CASSEGYERFF.

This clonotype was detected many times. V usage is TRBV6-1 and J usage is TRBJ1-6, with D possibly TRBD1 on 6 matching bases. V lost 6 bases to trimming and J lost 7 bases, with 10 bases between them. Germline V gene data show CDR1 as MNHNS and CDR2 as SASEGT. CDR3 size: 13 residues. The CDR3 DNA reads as TGTGCCAGCAGAAACACAGGGAATTCACCCCTCCACTTT. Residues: CASRNTGNSPLHF.

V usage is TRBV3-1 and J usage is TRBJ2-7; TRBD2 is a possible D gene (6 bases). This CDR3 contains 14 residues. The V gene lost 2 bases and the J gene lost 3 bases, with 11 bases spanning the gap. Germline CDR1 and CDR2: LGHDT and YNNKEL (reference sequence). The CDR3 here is CASSQRAGSYEQYF. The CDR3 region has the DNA TGTGCCAGCAGCCAACGGGCGGGAAGCTACGAGCAGTACTTC.

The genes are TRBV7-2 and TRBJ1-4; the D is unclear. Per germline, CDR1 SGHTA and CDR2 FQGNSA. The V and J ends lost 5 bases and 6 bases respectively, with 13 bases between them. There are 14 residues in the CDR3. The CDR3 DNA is TGTGCCAGCAGCCTGTGGACGGGAGATGAAAAACTGTTTTTT. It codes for CASSLWTGDEKLFF.

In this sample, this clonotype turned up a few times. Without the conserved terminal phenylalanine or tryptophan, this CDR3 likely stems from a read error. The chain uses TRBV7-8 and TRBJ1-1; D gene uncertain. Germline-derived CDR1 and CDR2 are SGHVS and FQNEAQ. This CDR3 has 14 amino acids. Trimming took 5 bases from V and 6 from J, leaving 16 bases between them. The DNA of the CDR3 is TGTGCCAGCAGCGCCCAGGCGTATTCGTCTGAAGCTTTCCTT. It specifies CASSAQAYSSEAFL.

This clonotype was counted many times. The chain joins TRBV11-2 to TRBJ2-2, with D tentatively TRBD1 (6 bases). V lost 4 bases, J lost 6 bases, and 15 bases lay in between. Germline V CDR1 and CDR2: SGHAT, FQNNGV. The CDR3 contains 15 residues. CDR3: CASSSDRPGAGELFF. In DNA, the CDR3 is TGTGCCAGCAGCTCAGACCGACCAGGGGCCGGGGAGCTGTTTTTT.

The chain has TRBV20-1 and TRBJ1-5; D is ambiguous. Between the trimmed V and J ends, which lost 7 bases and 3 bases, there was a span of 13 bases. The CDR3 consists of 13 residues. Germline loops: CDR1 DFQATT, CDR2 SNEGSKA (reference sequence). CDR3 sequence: CSGTAGLNQPQHF. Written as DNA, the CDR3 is TGCAGTGGAACCGCCGGGCTCAATCAGCCCCAGCATTTT.

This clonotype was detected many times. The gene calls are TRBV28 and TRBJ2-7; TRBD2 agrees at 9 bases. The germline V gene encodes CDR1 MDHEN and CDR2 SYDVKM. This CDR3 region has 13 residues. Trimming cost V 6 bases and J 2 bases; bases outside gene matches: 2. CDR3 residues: CASRTSGTYEQYF. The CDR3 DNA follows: TGTGCCAGCAGGACTAGCGGAACCTACGAGCAGTACTTC.

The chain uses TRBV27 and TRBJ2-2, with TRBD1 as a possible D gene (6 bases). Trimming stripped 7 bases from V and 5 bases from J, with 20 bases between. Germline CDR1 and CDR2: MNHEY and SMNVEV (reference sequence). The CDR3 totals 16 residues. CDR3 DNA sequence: TGTGCCAGCACCCTCCGGTGGGCAGGGGCGACCGGGGAGCTGTTTTTT. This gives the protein CASTLRWAGATGELFF.